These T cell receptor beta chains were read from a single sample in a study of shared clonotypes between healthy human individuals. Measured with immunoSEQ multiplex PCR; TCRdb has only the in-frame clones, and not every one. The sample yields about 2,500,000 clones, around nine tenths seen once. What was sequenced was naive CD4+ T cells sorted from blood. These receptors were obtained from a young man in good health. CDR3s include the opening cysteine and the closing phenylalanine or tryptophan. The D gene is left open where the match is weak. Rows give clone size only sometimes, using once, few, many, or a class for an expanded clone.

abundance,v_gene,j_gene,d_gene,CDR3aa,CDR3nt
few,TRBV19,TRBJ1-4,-,CASKPRAGNEKLFF,TGTGCCAGTAAACCTCGGGCAGGGAATGAAAAACTGTTTTTT
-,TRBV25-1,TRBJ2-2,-,CASSGQRRELFF,TGTGCCAGCAGTGGGCAGAGGCGGGAGCTGTTTTTT
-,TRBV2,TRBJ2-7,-,CASRPRWVDHEQYF,TGTGCCAGCAGACCACGGTGGGTAGACCACGAGCAGTACTTC
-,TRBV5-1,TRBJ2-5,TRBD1,CASSMTGGGETQYF,TGCGCCAGCAGCATGACAGGGGGCGGGGAGACCCAGTACTTC
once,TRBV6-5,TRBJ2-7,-,CASSYRRLSSYEQYF,TGTGCCAGCAGTTACCGCAGGTTGAGCTCCTACGAGCAGTACTTC
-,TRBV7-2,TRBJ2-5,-,CASSPTAGVPAETQYF,TGTGCCAGCAGCCCTACGGCCGGAGTCCCCGCGGAGACCCAGTACTTC
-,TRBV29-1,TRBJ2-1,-,CSADIYNEQFF,TGCAGCGCCGATATTTACAATGAGCAGTTCTTC
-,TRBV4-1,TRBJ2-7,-,CASSQALGGFSYEQYF,TGCGCCAGCAGCCAAGCATTGGGGGGATTCTCCTACGAGCAGTACTTC
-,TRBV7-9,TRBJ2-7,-,CASSLGQGTSYEQYF,TGTGCCAGCAGCTTAGGGCAGGGTACCTCCTACGAGCAGTACTTC
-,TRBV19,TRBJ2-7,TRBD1,CASSPNTGGLSSYEQYF,TGTGCCAGTAGTCCAAACACAGGGGGCTTAAGCTCCTACGAGCAGTACTTC
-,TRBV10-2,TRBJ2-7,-,CASSRGGVLYEQYF,TGCGCCAGCAGTCGAGGAGGGGTCCTCTACGAGCAGTACTTC
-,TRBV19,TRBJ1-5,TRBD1,CASSIEGPGGQPQHF,TGTGCCAGTAGTATAGAGGGGCCAGGGGGCCAGCCCCAGCATTTT
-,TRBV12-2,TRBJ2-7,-,CASRPRVKDYVLGWEQYF,TGTGCAAGTCGCCCCCGTGTAAAGGATTACGTACTGGGGTGGGAGCAGTACTTC
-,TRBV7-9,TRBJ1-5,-,CASSPRENQPQHF,TGTGCCAGCAGCCCCAGAGAGAATCAGCCCCAGCATTTT
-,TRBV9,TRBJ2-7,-,CASSVGSRDEQYF,TGTGCCAGCAGCGTAGGGTCTAGGGACGAGCAGTACTTC
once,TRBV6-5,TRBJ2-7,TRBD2,CASNRGLAGTYEQYF,TGTGCCAGCAACCGGGGACTAGCGGGAACCTACGAGCAGTACTTC
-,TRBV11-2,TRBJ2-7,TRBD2,CASSLDRAGGPHEQYF,TGTGCCAGCAGCTTAGATCGAGCGGGAGGGCCTCACGAGCAGTACTTC
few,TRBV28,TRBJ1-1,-,CASSLGYTEAFF,TGTGCCAGCAGTCTAGGATACACTGAAGCTTTCTTT
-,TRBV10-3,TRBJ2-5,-,CAISETGGTQYF,TGTGCCATCAGTGAAACCGGGGGGACCCAGTACTTC
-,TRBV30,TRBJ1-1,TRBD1,CAWGTGTITEAFF,TGTGCCTGGGGGACAGGAACTATCACTGAAGCTTTCTTT
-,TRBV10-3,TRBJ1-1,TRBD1,CAISESRTGGTEAFF,TGTGCCATCAGTGAGTCGCGGACAGGGGGCACTGAAGCTTTCTTT
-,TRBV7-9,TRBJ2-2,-,CASSSRQVESTGELFF,TGTGCCAGCAGCTCTCGACAGGTCGAATCCACCGGGGAGCTGTTTTTT
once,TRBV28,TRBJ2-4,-,CASREGDRAKNIQYF,TGTGCCAGCAGAGAGGGTGACAGGGCCAAAAACATTCAGTACTTC
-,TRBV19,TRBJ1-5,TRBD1,CASQTGARAFSNQPQHF,TGTGCCAGCCAAACAGGGGCTCGTGCTTTTAGCAATCAGCCCCAGCATTTT
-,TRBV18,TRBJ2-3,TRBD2,CASSPQSLAGTDTQYF,TGTGCCAGCTCACCACAGTCGCTAGCGGGCACAGATACGCAGTATTTT
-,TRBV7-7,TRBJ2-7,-,CASSPGEAYEQYF,TGTGCTAGCAGCCCGGGGGAGGCCTACGAGCAGTACTTC
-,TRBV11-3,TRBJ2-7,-,CASSLVARSSYEQYF,TGTGCCAGCAGCTTAGTCGCCCGGAGCAGCTACGAGCAGTACTTC
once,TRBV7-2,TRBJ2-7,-,CASTSGRAGSYEQYF,TGTGCCAGCACCAGCGGGCGGGCAGGCTCCTACGAGCAGTACTTC
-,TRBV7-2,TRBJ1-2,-,CASSTAGTTYGYTF,TGTGCCAGCAGCACGGCCGGGACGACCTATGGCTACACCTTC
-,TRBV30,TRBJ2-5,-,CAWSVRTPETQYF,TGTGCCTGGAGTGTACGGACTCCCGAGACCCAGTACTTC
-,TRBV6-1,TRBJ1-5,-,CASRGGGGQPQHF,TGTGCCAGCAGAGGAGGTGGGGGTCAGCCCCAGCATTTT
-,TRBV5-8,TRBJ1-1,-,CASSQGTANTEAFF,TGTGCCAGCAGCCAAGGGACCGCGAACACTGAAGCTTTCTTT
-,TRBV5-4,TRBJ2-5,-,CASSVRDRQETQYF,TGTGCCAGCAGCGTCCGGGACCGCCAAGAGACCCAGTACTTC
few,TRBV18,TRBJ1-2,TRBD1,CASSALFGPGQSDGYTF,TGTGCCAGCTCAGCACTCTTTGGTCCGGGACAGTCGGATGGCTACACCTTC